Sequencing of this TCR beta chain was carried out in a study of shared clonotypes between healthy human individuals. The assay used deep level. It was roughly 190 ng DNA, about 30,000 T cell genomes, that sorted-subset replicate PCRs used. Assay used: immunoSEQ multiplex PCR; TCRdb lists only in-frame clones, some missing. The repertoire holds 600,000 to 750,000 clones, with 90% as singletons. The CDR3 extends over 9 amino acids. V lost 5 bases and J 14 bases, leaving 9 bases between the germline ends. Germline V lookup: CDR1 WSHSY, CDR2 SAAADI. Of note for this clone: Its specificity is not known.

Study-level findings and limits: The study drew on few donors, limiting represented genetic and exposure-history diversity.

CD8 memory cells included CD45RO+ cells plus CCR7-negative CD45RA+ TemRA cells. The sequenced sample was memory CD8+ T cells from PBMCs. This sample's subset: CD45RO+ cells pooled with CCR7-negative TemRA cells. The TCR was taken from a man younger than 35 in good health. Some clones in this sample may be carry-over from other donors' samples. The chain employs TRBV10-2 and TRBJ1-2, with D unclear. The CDR3 coding sequence is TGCGCCAGCAGTTTCCCGAGGACCTTC. Its translation: CASSFPRTF.